The following is a TCR beta chain sequence with its context. Per the study methods: Reference gene primer amplification in the assay estimated nucleated cell counts. Sequencing used immunoSEQ multiplex PCR; TCRdb keeps in-frame clones, though not all of them. V and J calls and clone size follow that table, whereas D and trimming were derived from the DNA. The sample contains around 340,000 clones, about 88% of which appear only once. This entry belongs to a study of blood T cell repertoires in COVID-19. Study-level information: The cDNA or gDNA used as material had been derived from T cells, B-cell-depleted T cells, or PBMCs.

CDR3 length: 17 amino acids. V was clipped by 4 bases and J by 0 bases; unmatched bases: 4. The germline CDR1 and CDR2 sequences are SGHRS and YFSETQ. This sequence joins TRBV5-1 and TRBJ2-3; 14 bases map to TRBD2. Sequenced material: peripheral blood. This sequence was found in a woman aged 60-75 years with COVID-19, enrolled during active disease. CDR3 in amino acids: CASSRTSGGSSTDTQYF. In DNA, the CDR3 is TGCGCCAGCAGCAGGACTAGCGGGGGGTCTAGCACAGATACGCAGTATTTT.